This TCR beta chain appears in the sequencing data of a study of blood T cell repertoires in COVID-19. At the level of the study: The study drew acute and convalescent COVID-19 samples from the United States, Italy and Spain. PBMCs, B-cell-depleted T cells, or T cells provided the cDNA or gDNA that made up the material.

The germline V gene has CDR1 SGHRS and CDR2 YFSETQ. This CDR3 spans 15 amino acids. V was cut by 3 bases and J by 0 bases, with 10 bases left in between. How the authors handled the data: Amplification with reference gene primers provided the estimates of nucleated cell counts. Data came from immunoSEQ multiplex PCR; TCRdb stores just in-frame clones and leaves some out. V, J and clone size derive from that table, while D and trimming were established from the DNA sequence. The sample includes about 260,000 clones, around 86% seen only once; the top ten take about 1.6%. This rearrangement joins TRBV5-1 to TRBJ2-1; no clear D. Sample: peripheral blood. The sequence was obtained from a woman aged 40 to 55 who had recovered from COVID-19. The CDR3 loop reads CASSSSWSSYNEQFF. The CDR3 nucleotides are TGCGCCAGCAGCTCTTCCTGGAGCTCCTACAATGAGCAGTTCTTC.